A single sample gave rise to the 29 T cell receptor beta chains below, sequenced in a study of T cell responses to AZD1222 COVID-19 vaccine. The data were produced by immunoSEQ multiplex PCR, yet TCRdb's version contains in-frame clones alone and is incomplete. The table lists over 100,000 clones, approximately 90% of them singletons. The sequencing here drew on peripheral blood, taken 28 days after the second AZD1222 dose. These receptors came from an adult who received the AZD1222 COVID-19 vaccine.

This sequence joins TRBV13 and TRBJ2-1, with D hard to call. The CDR3 loop spans 11 amino acids. V lost 3 bases and J lost 8, with 5 bases in between. The germline CDR1 and CDR2 sequences are PRHDT and FYEKMQ (reference sequence). The CDR3 sequence: CASSLLDEQFF. The CDR3 nucleotides are TGTGCCAGCAGCTTGCTTGATGAGCAGTTCTTC.

The rearrangement uses TRBV11-2 and TRBJ1-3; unclear D gene. Germline V gene data show CDR1 as SGHAT and CDR2 as FQNNGV. There are 14 residues in the CDR3. The V gene lost 5 bases and the J gene lost 1 base, with 9 bases spanning the gap. CDR3 sequence reads: CASSLWKSGNTIYF. The CDR3 nucleotides are TGTGCCAGCAGCCTTTGGAAGTCTGGAAACACCATATATTTT.

The V and J genes are TRBV7-9 and TRBJ2-7; the D gene is possibly TRBD2 (6 bases). This CDR3 has 15 amino acids. V lost 0 bases, J lost 4 bases, and 13 bases lay in between. Germline V lookup: CDR1 SEHNR, CDR2 FQNEAQ (reference sequence). The CDR3, as DNA: TGTGCCAGCAGCTTAGCGGCGGGGAGCCGGTACGAGCAGTACTTC. This codes for CASSLAAGSRYEQYF.

The chain combines TRBV13 with TRBJ2-1; no clear D. V dropped 4 bases and J dropped 0 bases, with 13 bases sitting between them. Germline V gene lookup returns CDR1 PRHDT and CDR2 FYEKMQ (reference sequence). The CDR3 is 16 amino acids. The CDR3: CASSSLLSSSYNEQFF. CDR3 sequence (DNA): TGTGCCAGCAGCTCCCTTCTGTCAAGCTCCTACAATGAGCAGTTCTTC.

V gene TRBV18 combines with J gene TRBJ2-7; either TRBD1 or TRBD2 may fit D (5 bases each). Trimming shortened V by 6 bases and J by 9 bases, and 21 bases separated the two germline ends. This CDR3 spans 14 amino acids. Germline CDR1 reads KGHSH; CDR2 reads LQKENI. The CDR3, as DNA: TGTGCCAGCTCGCCCCAGGGATTCTACGAGGGGCAGTACTTC. This translates into CASSPQGFYEGQYF.

The rearrangement uses TRBV28 and TRBJ2-3, with D unclear. This CDR3 spans 13 amino acids. Germline CDR1 reads MDHEN; CDR2 reads SYDVKM. Trimming removed 6 bases at V and 4 bases at J, with 11 bases between. This CDR3 reads CASSLPMADTQYF. CDR3 DNA sequence: TGTGCCAGCAGCCTGCCCATGGCAGATACGCAGTATTTT.

This clone has only a few counts. The rearrangement joins TRBV7-3 to TRBJ2-2; D tentatively reads TRBD1 or TRBD2 (5 bases each). Germline V lookup: CDR1 SGHTA, CDR2 FQGTGA. Trimming left V 6 bases short and J 7 bases short, with 21 bases between. The CDR3 has 16 amino acids. CDR3 DNA sequence: TGTGCCAGCAGGGACGAGGGGTCCTTAAGAGGCGGGGAGCTGTTTTTT. Amino acids: CASRDEGSLRGGELFF.

The CDR3 DNA sequence: TGTGCCAGCTCACCACCTAAGGACGGACGGAGCTATGGCTACACCTTC. Translation gives CASSPPKDGRSYGYTF. V and J are TRBV18 and TRBJ1-2, with D uncertain. Germline V lookup: CDR1 KGHSH, CDR2 LQKENI. The CDR3 is made up of 16 amino acids. V lost 0 bases and J 4 bases, leaving 15 bases between the germline ends.

In its sample, this clone was seen once. The chain combines TRBV28 with TRBJ2-1; TRBD1 is a possible D gene (5 bases). V gave up 6 bases and J gave up 5 bases, with 8 bases separating them. Germline lookup yields CDR1 MDHEN and CDR2 SYDVKM. The CDR3 has 12 residues. CDR3 bases: TGTGCCAGCAGCCCGGACAACAATGAGCAGTTCTTC. As protein: CASSPDNNEQFF.

The rearrangement uses TRBV5-6 and TRBJ2-3; no definite D call. V was pared by 7 bases and J by 4 bases, with 16 bases between. Germline V CDR1 and CDR2: SGHDT, YYEEEE. The CDR3 is made up of 14 amino acids. The CDR3: CASLSYLGPDTQYF. The CDR3 DNA sequence: TGTGCCAGCCTGAGTTATCTTGGGCCAGATACGCAGTATTTT.

The rearrangement links TRBV20-1 to TRBJ2-7; D is perhaps TRBD1 (5 bases). The germline CDR1 and CDR2 sequences are DFQATT and SNEGSKA (reference sequence). Trimming pared 3 bases from V and 7 bases from J, leaving 10 bases between. The CDR3 has 11 amino acids. The CDR3 sequence: CSARTAREQYF. The CDR3 coding sequence is TGCAGTGCTAGGACAGCGAGGGAGCAGTACTTC.

This sequence joins TRBV6-5 and TRBJ1-4, with TRBD1 as a possible D gene (5 bases). The CDR3 runs 13 residues. V dropped 2 bases and J dropped 7 bases, with 8 bases sitting between them. Per the germline V gene, CDR1 is MNHEY and CDR2 is SVGAGI. The chain's CDR3 is CASSYRGREKLFF. CDR3 DNA sequence: TGTGCCAGCAGTTACAGGGGTCGTGAAAAACTGTTTTTT.

The J gene is TRBJ1-1, the V gene TRBV3-1 (or the pseudogene TRBV3-2); D is unclear. This CDR3 spans 15 amino acids. CDR1 and CDR2 from the germline V gene are LGHDT and YNNKEL (reference sequence). V was pared by 4 bases and J by 1 base, with 13 bases between. The CDR3 reads CASSPGKASNTEAFF. Here the CDR3 DNA reads TGTGCCAGCAGCCCCGGGAAGGCGTCGAACACTGAAGCTTTCTTT.

The chain carries TRBV28 and TRBJ1-1; possible D gene TRBD1, 5 bases. The CDR3 length is 14 residues. Germline loops: CDR1 MDHEN, CDR2 SYDVKM. The V end was cut by 5 bases, the J end by 2 bases, with 12 bases between. In DNA, the CDR3 is TGTGCCAGCAGTCCCCCGACAGAAAACACTGAAGCTTTCTTT. As protein: CASSPPTENTEAFF.

The chain couples TRBV19 to TRBJ1-1; a weak D match, TRBD1 (6 bases). CDR1 is LNHDA and CDR2 is SQIVND in the germline V gene (reference sequence). The CDR3 spans 16 residues. V lost 7 bases, J lost 5 bases, and 23 bases lay in between. The CDR3 sequence: CASTKGGRLMGTEAFF. Written as DNA, the CDR3 is TGTGCCAGTACAAAGGGGGGCAGGTTGATGGGGACTGAAGCTTTCTTT. Together with reference TRBV19 and TRBJ1-1, the CDR3 gives the full variable domain: DGGITQSPKYLFRKEGQNVTLSCEQNLNHDAMYWYRQDPGQGLRLIYYSQIVNDFQKGDIAEGYSVSREKKESFPLTVTSAQKNPTAFYLCASTKGGRLMGTEAFFGQGTRLTVV.

This chain joins TRBV28 and TRBJ2-2; tentatively, D is TRBD2 (5 bases). Trimming took off 6 bases at V and 5 bases at J, with 16 bases between the two ends. CDR3 length equals 15 residues. Germline CDR1 is MDHEN and CDR2 is SYDVKM. The CDR3 region is CASRLDGSGTGELFF. CDR3 nucleotide sequence: TGTGCCAGCAGACTCGACGGAAGCGGTACCGGGGAGCTGTTTTTT.

V and J are TRBV18 and TRBJ1-6; D is ambiguous. The CDR3 spans 15 residues. Trimming took 0 bases from V and 10 from J, leaving 13 bases between them. In germline, CDR1 is KGHSH, CDR2 LQKENI. CDR3 bases: TGTGCCAGCTCACCACCGAGGACGACCGGATCACCCCTCCACTTT. It encodes CASSPPRTTGSPLHF.

This clone was picked up one time. The V call is TRBV6-6, the J call TRBJ1-5; D call uncertain. The germline gives CDR1 MNHNY, CDR2 SVGAGI (reference sequence). The CDR3 is made up of 12 amino acids. V was pared by 5 bases and J by 4 bases, with 6 bases between. This CDR3 reads CASSKGNQPQHF. The CDR3 DNA reads TGTGCCAGCAGTAAAGGGAATCAGCCCCAGCATTTT.

J is TRBJ1-5 and V is TRBV5-1; a possible D gene is TRBD1 (5 bases). Germline values: CDR1 SGHRS, CDR2 YFSETQ. The CDR3 extends over 15 amino acids. V lost 0 bases and J lost 4, with 11 bases in between. The CDR3 nucleotides read TGCGCCAGCAGCTTGGGTGGGGACTCTAATCAGCCCCAGCATTTT. It encodes CASSLGGDSNQPQHF.

J is TRBJ2-7 and V is TRBV6-2 or TRBV6-3; D ambiguous. The CDR3 is made up of 12 amino acids. The V end lost 2 bases, the J end lost 5 bases, and 7 bases lay between the germline ends. In germline, CDR1 is MNHEY, CDR2 SVGEGT. CDR3: CASSYIENEQYF. The CDR3 coding sequence is TGTGCCAGCAGTTACATCGAGAACGAGCAGTACTTC.

The chain carries TRBV10-3 and TRBJ1-5, with D hard to call. The CDR3 runs 13 residues. V lost 7 bases, J lost 0 bases, and 7 bases lay in between. The V gene's germline CDR1 is ENHRY and CDR2 SYGVKD. CDR3 sequence reads: CAIMENSNQPQHF. DNA for the CDR3: TGTGCCATCATGGAGAATAGCAATCAGCCCCAGCATTTT.

The chain couples TRBV28 to TRBJ2-4; 9 bases are a match to TRBD2. This CDR3 comprises 15 residues. V lost 5 bases and J lost 0; bases outside the gene matches: 2. Per the germline V gene, CDR1 is MDHEN and CDR2 is SYDVKM. The CDR3 loop is CASSGAGGAKNIQYF. CDR3 coding DNA: TGTGCCAGCAGTGGAGCGGGGGGAGCCAAAAACATTCAGTACTTC.

The chain links TRBV3-1 (or the pseudogene TRBV3-2) to TRBJ1-5; maybe TRBD1 (6 bases). The CDR3 sequence is 14 residues long. Germline CDR1 is LGHDT and CDR2 is YNNKEL (reference sequence). Trimming stripped 5 bases from V and 4 bases from J, with 12 bases between. The CDR3 spells CASSTGYKNQPQHF. The CDR3 bases are TGTGCCAGCAGCACAGGGTACAAGAATCAGCCCCAGCATTTT.

J is TRBJ2-7 and V is TRBV6-5, with 10 nucleotides matching TRBD2. CDR3 length: 13 residues. Per germline, CDR1 MNHEY and CDR2 SVGAGI. J gave up 6 bases and V 5 bases, and 4 bases lay outside the gene matches. The CDR3 loop reads CASSSGRVAEQYF. CDR3 DNA sequence: TGTGCCAGCAGTAGCGGGAGGGTGGCCGAGCAGTACTTC.

The rearrangement uses TRBV7-2 and TRBJ2-5; TRBD2 might be the D (6 bases). CDR1 and CDR2 from the germline V gene are SGHTA and FQGNSA. The CDR3 is made up of 17 amino acids. Trimming stripped 5 bases from V and 9 bases from J, with 28 bases between. CDR3 sequence (DNA): TGTGCCAGCAGCAGCCCGCCAAGGGGAGGATCCTTAGGGGCCCAGTACTTC. Translating gives CASSSPPRGGSLGAQYF.

As for this clone: Other DNA sequences within the sample encode an identical CDR3. The genes are TRBV5-1 and TRBJ2-5, with D uncertain. Germline-derived CDR1 and CDR2 are SGHRS and YFSETQ. The CDR3 has 11 residues. Trimming removed 0 bases from V and 3 bases from J, with 0 bases in between. In DNA form, the CDR3 reads TGCGCCAGCAGCTTGGAAGAGACCCAGTACTTC. Translation gives CASSLEETQYF.

The V and J genes are TRBV15 and TRBJ2-5; a weak D match, TRBD2 (5 bases). Germline V gene lookup returns CDR1 LNHNV and CDR2 YYDKDF (reference sequence). V was shortened by 2 bases and J by 5 bases, with 15 bases between the two germline ends. The CDR3 sequence is 15 residues long. The CDR3 DNA is TGTGCCACCAGCAGACCAAGAGGGAGTGGCGAGACCCAGTACTTC. It codes for CATSRPRGSGETQYF.

V and J are TRBV27 and TRBJ2-6; 8 bases are a match to TRBD1. The CDR3 consists of 18 residues. From germline, CDR1 is MNHEY and CDR2 SMNVEV (reference sequence). V was pared by 3 bases and J by 0 bases, with 7 bases of the junction left unmatched. Here the CDR3 DNA reads TGTGCCAGCAGTTTCCGGACAGGGCGGACCTCTGGGGCCAACGTCCTGACTTTC. This sequence encodes CASSFRTGRTSGANVLTF.

The chain uses TRBV5-1 and TRBJ2-1; tentative D call: TRBD2 (6 bases). This CDR3 region has 17 residues. V gave up 4 bases and J gave up 0 bases, with 17 bases separating them. The germline V gene encodes CDR1 SGHRS and CDR2 YFSETQ. The CDR3 nucleotides are TGCGCCAGCAGCCCCCCAAGGGCGGGGAGCTCCTACAATGAGCAGTTCTTC. This encodes CASSPPRAGSSYNEQFF.